This T cell receptor beta chain came from a study of T cell responses to AZD1222 COVID-19 vaccine. Overall study context: Some second doses came at about 4 weeks and others at about 12 weeks; these were pooled.

On this clone: No antigen is known for it.

Study-wide findings and caveats: Reportedly, nearly half the spike-specific TCRs target unmutated variant regions. CD4 TCRs linked to vaccination spanned spike, dominating at 160-218 and 743-854.

The germline gives CDR1 MNHNY, CDR2 SVGAGI (reference sequence). The junction had 3 bases not matched to a gene; V was cut back by 2 bases and J by 6 bases. The CDR3 length is 13 residues. This table comes from immunoSEQ multiplex PCR, and its TCRdb copy is limited to in-frame clones, with some not included. This repertoire shows fewer than 200,000 clones, 85% to 90% found once; its top ten account for around 5.8%. The sample consisted of peripheral blood, taken on day 0 of AZD1222 vaccination. The origin of this receptor is an adult in good health. This chain links TRBV6-6 with TRBJ1-2, with 7 bases fitting TRBD1. The CDR3 protein is CASSYGTAHGYTF. In nucleotides, the CDR3 is TGTGCCAGCAGTTACGGGACAGCGCATGGCTACACCTTC.